The 5 T cell receptor beta chains below all came from one sample that was sequenced in a study of T cells in Graves' hyperthyroidism and ophthalmopathy. Amplification of TCR beta CDR3 regions was performed using RNA transcripts as template. First-round RT-PCR of the TCR CDR3 relied on the HTBI primer set. Via MiXCR, TCRdb re-called the multiplex PCR reads, giving one row per CDR3 protein. The top ten clones hold roughly 7.9% of a sample with around 300,000 distinct CDR3 sequences, roughly an eighth of them seen once. Source material: blood. The origin of the receptors is a woman aged 40 to 50 with Graves' hyperthyroidism.

This clonotype was picked up many times. This chain links TRBV28 with TRBJ2-1; TRBD2 is a possible D gene (5 bases). Trimming removed 5 bases at V and 5 bases at J, with 19 bases between. This CDR3 is built from 16 residues. The germline V gene has CDR1 MDHEN and CDR2 SYDVKM. Here the CDR3 reads CASSPGSDRPDNEQFF. CDR3 DNA sequence: TGTGCCAGCAGTCCGGGATCGGACCGGCCAGACAATGAGCAGTTCTTC.

This clonotype was recorded many times. The chain is built from TRBV7-9 and TRBJ2-7, with 7 bases lining up with TRBD1. The CDR3 is made up of 13 amino acids. Germline CDR1 SEHNR, CDR2 FQNEAQ (reference sequence). With 6 bases clipped from V and 3 bases from J, the junction kept 5 bases outside the gene matches. CDR3 protein: CASSFRQGYEQYF. The CDR3 bases are TGTGCCAGCAGTTTCCGACAGGGCTACGAGCAGTACTTC.

This clonotype was counted at least ten times. The chain carries TRBV20-1 and TRBJ2-3; D may be TRBD1 (5 bases). The length of the CDR3 is 13 residues. CDR1 DFQATT and CDR2 SNEGSKA come from the germline V gene (reference sequence). With 5 bases removed from V and 4 bases from J, the gap between germline ends came to 13 bases. The CDR3 here is CSAFRTPPDTQYF. Here the CDR3 DNA reads TGCAGTGCTTTCCGGACACCGCCAGATACGCAGTATTTT.

This clonotype was counted many times. The DNA for the CDR3 is TGTGCCAGCAGCTTAAGCTCGAACACCGGGGAGCTGTTTTTT. Its translation is CASSLSSNTGELFF. The V gene is TRBV11-3, the J gene TRBJ2-2; the D is unclear. V was cut by 2 bases and J by 0 bases, with 4 bases left in between. CDR3 length: 14 amino acids. From germline, CDR1 is SGHNT and CDR2 YENEEA. Full variable domain (outside the CDR3, taken from reference TRBV11-3 and TRBJ2-2): EAGVVQSPRYKIIEKKQPVAFWCNPISGHNTLYWYLQNLGQGPELLIRYENEEAVDDSQLPKDRFSAERLKGVDSTLKIQPAELGDSAVYLCASSLSSNTGELFFGEGSRLTVL.

This clonotype has at least ten counts. The chain has TRBV18 and TRBJ2-7; D ambiguous. There are 12 residues in the CDR3. V was cut by 6 bases and J by 5 bases, with 11 bases left in between. CDR1 KGHSH and CDR2 LQKENI come from the germline V gene. The CDR3 region is CASSDWPHEQYF. The CDR3 region has the DNA TGTGCCAGCTCCGACTGGCCCCACGAGCAGTACTTC.